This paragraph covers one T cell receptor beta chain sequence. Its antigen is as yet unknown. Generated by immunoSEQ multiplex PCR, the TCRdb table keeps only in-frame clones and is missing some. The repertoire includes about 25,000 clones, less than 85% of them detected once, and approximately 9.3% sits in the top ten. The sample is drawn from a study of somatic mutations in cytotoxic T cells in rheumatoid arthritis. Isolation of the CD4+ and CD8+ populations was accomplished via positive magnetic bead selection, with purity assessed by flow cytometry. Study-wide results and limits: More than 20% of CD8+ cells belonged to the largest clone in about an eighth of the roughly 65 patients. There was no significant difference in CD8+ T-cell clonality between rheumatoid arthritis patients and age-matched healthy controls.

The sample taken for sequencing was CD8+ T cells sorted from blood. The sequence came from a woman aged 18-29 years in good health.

DNA of the CDR3: TGTGCCAGCAGCTTAGGAGTTGAGCAGTTCTTC. Translation: CASSLGVEQFF. J is TRBJ2-1 and V is TRBV11-3; no reliable D call. CDR3 length equals 11 residues. V shed 1 base and J shed 9 bases, with 4 bases lying between them. Germline values: CDR1 SGHNT, CDR2 YENEEA.